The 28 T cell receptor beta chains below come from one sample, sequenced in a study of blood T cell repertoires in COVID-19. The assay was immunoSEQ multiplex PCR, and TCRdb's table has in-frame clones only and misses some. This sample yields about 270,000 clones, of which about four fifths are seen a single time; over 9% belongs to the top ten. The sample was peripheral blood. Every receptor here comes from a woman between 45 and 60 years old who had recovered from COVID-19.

The CDR3 nucleotides read TGTGCCAGCAGTATCAGGGGCGCTAATTCACCCCTCCACTTT. The encoded protein is CASSIRGANSPLHF. The gene calls are TRBV13 and TRBJ1-6; possibly TRBD1 for D (6 bases). Germline CDR1 PRHDT, CDR2 FYEKMQ (reference sequence). Trimming left V 6 bases short and J 6 bases short, with 12 bases between. The CDR3 totals 14 residues.

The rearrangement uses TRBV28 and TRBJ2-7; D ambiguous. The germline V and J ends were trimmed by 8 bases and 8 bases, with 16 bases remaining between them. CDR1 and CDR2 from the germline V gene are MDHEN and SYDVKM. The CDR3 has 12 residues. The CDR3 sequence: CASGEPLTQQYF. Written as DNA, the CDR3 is TGTGCCAGCGGAGAGCCCCTTACGCAGCAGTACTTC.

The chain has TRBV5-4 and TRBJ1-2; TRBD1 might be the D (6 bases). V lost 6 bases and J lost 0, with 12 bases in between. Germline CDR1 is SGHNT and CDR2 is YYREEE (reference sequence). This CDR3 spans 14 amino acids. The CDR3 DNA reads TGTGCCAGCACAGACCAGGGGACTAACTATGGCTACACCTTC. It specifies CASTDQGTNYGYTF. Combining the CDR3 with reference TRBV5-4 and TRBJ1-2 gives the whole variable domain ETGVTQSPTHLIKTRGQQVTLRCSSQSGHNTVSWYQQALGQGPQFIFQYYREEENGRGNFPPRFSGLQFPNYSSELNVNALELDDSALYLCASTDQGTNYGYTFGSGTRLTVV.

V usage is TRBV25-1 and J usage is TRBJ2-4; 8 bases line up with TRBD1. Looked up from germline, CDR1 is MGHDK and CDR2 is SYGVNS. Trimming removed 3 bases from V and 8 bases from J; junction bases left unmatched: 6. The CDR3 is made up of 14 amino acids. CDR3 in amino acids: CASSDQGAGDIQYF. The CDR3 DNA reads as TGTGCCAGCAGTGATCAGGGGGCTGGGGACATTCAGTACTTC.

CDR3 DNA sequence: TGTGCCAGTAGGGTGGACAGAAGCTCCTACAATGAGCAGTTCTTC. It translates to CASRVDRSSYNEQFF. The chain uses TRBV19 and TRBJ2-1; perhaps TRBD1 as D (6 bases). V was trimmed by 6 bases and J by 0 bases, leaving 12 bases between them. Per germline, CDR1 LNHDA and CDR2 SQIVND (reference sequence). The CDR3 sequence is 15 residues long.

Here the CDR3 reads CAWAYLAGPYNEQFF. As DNA, the CDR3 is TGTGCCTGGGCCTATTTAGCGGGCCCCTACAATGAGCAGTTCTTC. The J gene is TRBJ2-1, the V gene TRBV30; 7 bases are shared with TRBD2. This CDR3 is built from 15 residues. The germline V gene encodes CDR1 GTSNPN and CDR2 SVGIG (reference sequence). J was trimmed by 2 bases and V by 5 bases; bases with no gene match: 9.

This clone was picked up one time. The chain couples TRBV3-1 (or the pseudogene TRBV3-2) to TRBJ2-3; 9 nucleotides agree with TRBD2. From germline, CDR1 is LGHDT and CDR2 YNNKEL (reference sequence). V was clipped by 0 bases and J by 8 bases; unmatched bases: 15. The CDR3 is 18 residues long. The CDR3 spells CASSQELAGGPRWVTQYF. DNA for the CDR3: TGTGCCAGCAGCCAAGAGTTGGCGGGGGGGCCCCGTTGGGTTACGCAGTATTTT.

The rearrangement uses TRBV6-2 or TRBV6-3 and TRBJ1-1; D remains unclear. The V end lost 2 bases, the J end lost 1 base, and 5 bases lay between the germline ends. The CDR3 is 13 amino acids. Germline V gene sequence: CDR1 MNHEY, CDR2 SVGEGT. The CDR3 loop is CASSYEANTEAFF. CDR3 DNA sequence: TGTGCCAGCAGTTACGAAGCGAACACTGAAGCTTTCTTT.

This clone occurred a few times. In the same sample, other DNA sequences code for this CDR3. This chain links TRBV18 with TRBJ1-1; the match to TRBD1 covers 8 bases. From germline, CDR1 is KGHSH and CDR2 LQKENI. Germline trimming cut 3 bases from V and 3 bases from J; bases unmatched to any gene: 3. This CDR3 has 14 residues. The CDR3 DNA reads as TGTGCCAGCTCACCCACAGGGGGGGACACTGAAGCTTTCTTT. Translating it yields CASSPTGGDTEAFF.

The CDR3 DNA reads TGTGCCAGCAGCTTAGAGACAGGGGACGCTTTCTTT. This gives the protein CASSLETGDAFF. This chain joins TRBV7-9 and TRBJ1-1, with TRBD1 matching 8 bases. This CDR3 contains 12 residues. Germline CDR1 is SEHNR and CDR2 is FQNEAQ (reference sequence). The J segment lost 11 bases and the V segment lost 1 base, leaving 3 bases of the junction unmatched.

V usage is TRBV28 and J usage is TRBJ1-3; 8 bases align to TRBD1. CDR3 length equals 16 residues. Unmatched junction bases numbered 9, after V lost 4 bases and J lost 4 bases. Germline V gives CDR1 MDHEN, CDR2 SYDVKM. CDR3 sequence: CASSSSRQGIGNTIYF. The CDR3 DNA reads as TGTGCCAGCAGTTCGTCTCGACAGGGGATCGGAAACACCATATATTTT.

The CDR3, as DNA: TGTGCCAGCAGTTCACCTAGCAGAGTCTGGGTGAACACTGAAGCTTTCTTT. As protein: CASSSPSRVWVNTEAFF. The V and J genes are TRBV7-6 and TRBJ1-1, with D uncertain. CDR1 is SGHVS, CDR2 FNYEAQ, per germline. Trimming shortened V by 6 bases and J by 0 bases, and 20 bases separated the two germline ends. The CDR3 extends over 17 amino acids.

CDR3 protein: CASSESGGTSGNTIYF. CDR3 nucleotide sequence: TGTGCCAGCAGTGAAAGTGGCGGGACCTCTGGAAACACCATATATTTT. This rearrangement joins TRBV6-1 to TRBJ1-3, with D maybe TRBD1 (5 bases). In germline, CDR1 is MNHNS, CDR2 SASEGT. This CDR3 has 16 residues. Trimming pared 2 bases from V and 0 bases from J, leaving 11 bases between.

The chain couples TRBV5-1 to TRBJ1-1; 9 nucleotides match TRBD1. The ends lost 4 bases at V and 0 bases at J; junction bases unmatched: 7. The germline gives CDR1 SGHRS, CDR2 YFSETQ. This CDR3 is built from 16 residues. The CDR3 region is CASSPDRGLVNTEAFF. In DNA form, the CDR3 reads TGCGCCAGCAGCCCGGACAGGGGTTTAGTGAACACTGAAGCTTTCTTT.

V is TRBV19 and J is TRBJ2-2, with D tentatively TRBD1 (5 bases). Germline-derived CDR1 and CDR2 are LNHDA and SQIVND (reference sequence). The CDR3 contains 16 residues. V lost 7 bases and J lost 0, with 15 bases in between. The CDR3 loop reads CASTQGPGTNTGELFF. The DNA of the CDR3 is TGTGCCAGTACCCAGGGTCCTGGGACGAACACCGGGGAGCTGTTTTTT.

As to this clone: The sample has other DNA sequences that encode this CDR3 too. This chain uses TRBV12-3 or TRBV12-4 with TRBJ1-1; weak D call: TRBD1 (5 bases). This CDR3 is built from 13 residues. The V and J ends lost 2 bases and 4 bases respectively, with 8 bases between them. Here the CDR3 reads CASSLFQGTEAFF. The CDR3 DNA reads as TGTGCCAGCAGTTTATTTCAGGGCACTGAAGCTTTCTTT.

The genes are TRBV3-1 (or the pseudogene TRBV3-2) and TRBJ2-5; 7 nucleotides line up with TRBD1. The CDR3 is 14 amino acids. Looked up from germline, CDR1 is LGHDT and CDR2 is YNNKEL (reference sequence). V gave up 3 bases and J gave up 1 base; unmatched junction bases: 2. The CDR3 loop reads CASSHRDSQETQYF. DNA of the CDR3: TGTGCCAGCAGCCACCGGGACAGCCAAGAGACCCAGTACTTC.

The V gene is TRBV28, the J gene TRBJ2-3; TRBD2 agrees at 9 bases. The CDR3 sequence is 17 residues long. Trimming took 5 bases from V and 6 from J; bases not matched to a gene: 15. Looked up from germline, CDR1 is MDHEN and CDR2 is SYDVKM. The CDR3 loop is CASSPRWLAGRTDTQYF. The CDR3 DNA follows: TGTGCCAGCAGTCCCCGGTGGCTAGCGGGACGTACGGATACGCAGTATTTT.

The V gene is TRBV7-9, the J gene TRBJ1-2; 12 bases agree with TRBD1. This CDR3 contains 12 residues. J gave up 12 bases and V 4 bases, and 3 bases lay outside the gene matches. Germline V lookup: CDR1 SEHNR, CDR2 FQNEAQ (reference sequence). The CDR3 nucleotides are TGTGCCAGCAGCTCCGGGACAGGGGGCGACACCTTC. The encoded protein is CASSSGTGGDTF.

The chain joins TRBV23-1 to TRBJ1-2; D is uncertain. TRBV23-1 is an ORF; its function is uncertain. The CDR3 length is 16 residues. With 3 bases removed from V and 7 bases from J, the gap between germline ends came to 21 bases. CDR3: CASSQYTHSTEVGYTF. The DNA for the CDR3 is TGCGCCAGCAGTCAGTATACTCATTCGACGGAGGTTGGCTACACCTTC.

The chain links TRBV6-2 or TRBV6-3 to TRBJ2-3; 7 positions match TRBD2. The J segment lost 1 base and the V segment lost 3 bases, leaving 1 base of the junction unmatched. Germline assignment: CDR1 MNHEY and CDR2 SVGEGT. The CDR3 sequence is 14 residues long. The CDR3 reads CASSYRGGTDTQYF. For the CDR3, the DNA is TGTGCCAGCAGTTATCGGGGGGGCACAGATACGCAGTATTTT.

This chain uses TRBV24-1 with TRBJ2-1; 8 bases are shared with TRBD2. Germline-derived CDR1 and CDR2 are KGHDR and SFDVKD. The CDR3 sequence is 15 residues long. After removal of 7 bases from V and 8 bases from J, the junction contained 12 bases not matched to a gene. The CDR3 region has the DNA TGTGCCACCAGGGAGGGTAGCGGGAAGACGGATGAGCAGTTCTTC. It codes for CATREGSGKTDEQFF.

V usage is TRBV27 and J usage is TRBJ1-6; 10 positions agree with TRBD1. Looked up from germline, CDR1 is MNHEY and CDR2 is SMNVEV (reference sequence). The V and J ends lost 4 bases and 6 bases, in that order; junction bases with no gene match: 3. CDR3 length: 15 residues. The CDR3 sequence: CASSSTGGVNSPLHF. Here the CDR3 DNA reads TGTGCCAGCAGTTCGACAGGGGGCGTTAATTCACCCCTCCACTTT.

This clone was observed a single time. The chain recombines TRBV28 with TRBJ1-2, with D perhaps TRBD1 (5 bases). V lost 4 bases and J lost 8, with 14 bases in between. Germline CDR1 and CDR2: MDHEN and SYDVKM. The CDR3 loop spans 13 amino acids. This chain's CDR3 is CASSWGGVGGYTF. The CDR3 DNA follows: TGTGCCAGCAGTTGGGGAGGGGTGGGCGGCTACACCTTC.

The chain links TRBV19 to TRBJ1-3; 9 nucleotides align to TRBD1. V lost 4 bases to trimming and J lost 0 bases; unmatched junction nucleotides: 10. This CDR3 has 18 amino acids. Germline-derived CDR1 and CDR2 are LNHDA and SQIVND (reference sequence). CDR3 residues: CASSTLGQGSSSGNTIYF. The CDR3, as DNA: TGTGCCAGTAGTACCCTCGGACAGGGGTCGAGCTCTGGAAACACCATATATTTT.

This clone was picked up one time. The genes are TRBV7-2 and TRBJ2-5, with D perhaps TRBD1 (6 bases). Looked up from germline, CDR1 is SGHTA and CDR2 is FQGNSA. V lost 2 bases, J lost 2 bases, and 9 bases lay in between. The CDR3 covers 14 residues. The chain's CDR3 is CASSLQTGQETQYF. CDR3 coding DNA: TGTGCCAGCAGCTTACAGACAGGACAAGAGACCCAGTACTTC.

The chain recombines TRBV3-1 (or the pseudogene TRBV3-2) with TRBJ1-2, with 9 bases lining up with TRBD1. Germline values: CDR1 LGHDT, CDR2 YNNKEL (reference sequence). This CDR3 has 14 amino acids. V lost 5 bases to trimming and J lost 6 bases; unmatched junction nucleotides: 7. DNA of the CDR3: TGTGCCAGCAGCATCTACAGGGGGCGGGATGGCTACACCTTC. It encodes CASSIYRGRDGYTF.

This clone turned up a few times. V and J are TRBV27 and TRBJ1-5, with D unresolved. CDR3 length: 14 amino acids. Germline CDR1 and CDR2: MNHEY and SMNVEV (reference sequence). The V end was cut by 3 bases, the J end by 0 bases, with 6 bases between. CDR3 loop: CASSLRYSNQPQHF. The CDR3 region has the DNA TGTGCCAGCAGTTTGAGGTATAGCAATCAGCCCCAGCATTTT.